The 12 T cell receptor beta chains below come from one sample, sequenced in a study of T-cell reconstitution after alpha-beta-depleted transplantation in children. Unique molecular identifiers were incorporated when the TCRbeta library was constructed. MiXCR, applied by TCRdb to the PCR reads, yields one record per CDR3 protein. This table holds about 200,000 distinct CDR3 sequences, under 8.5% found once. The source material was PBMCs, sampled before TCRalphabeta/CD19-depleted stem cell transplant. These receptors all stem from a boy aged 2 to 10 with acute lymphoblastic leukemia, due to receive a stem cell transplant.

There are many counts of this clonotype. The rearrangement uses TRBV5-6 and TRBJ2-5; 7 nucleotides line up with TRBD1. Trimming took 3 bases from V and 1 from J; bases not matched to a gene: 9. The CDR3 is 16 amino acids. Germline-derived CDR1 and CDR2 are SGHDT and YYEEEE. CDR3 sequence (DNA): TGTGCCAGCAGCTCACCGGGACAGAAAGCCCAAGAGACCCAGTACTTC. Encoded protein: CASSSPGQKAQETQYF.

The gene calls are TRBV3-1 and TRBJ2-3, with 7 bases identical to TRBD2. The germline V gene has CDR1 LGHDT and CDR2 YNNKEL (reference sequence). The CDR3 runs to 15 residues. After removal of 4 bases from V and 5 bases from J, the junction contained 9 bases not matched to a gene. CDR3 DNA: TGTGCCAGCAGCCGGGACTACCCGGTTGAAGATACGCAGTATTTT. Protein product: CASSRDYPVEDTQYF.

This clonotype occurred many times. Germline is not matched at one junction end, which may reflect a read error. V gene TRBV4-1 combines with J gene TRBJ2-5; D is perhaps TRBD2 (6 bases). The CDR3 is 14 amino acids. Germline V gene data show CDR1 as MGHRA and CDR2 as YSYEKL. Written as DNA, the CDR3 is TGCGTCAGCAGCCACCCGGACCGGGGAGGGACCCAGTACTTC. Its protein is CVSSHPDRGGTQYF.

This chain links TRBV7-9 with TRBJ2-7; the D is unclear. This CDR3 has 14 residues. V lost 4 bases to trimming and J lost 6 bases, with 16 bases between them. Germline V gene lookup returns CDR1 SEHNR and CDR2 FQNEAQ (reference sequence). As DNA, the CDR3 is TGTGCCAGCAGCTACCGGGTCAACTGGGGCGAGCAGTACTTC. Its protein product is CASSYRVNWGEQYF.

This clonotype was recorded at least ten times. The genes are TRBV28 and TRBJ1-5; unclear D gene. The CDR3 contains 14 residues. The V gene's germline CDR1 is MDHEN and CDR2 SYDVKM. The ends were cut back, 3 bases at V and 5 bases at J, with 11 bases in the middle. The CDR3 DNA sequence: TGTGCCAGCAGTTTGCGGCAGAGGGATCAGCCCCAGCATTTT. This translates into CASSLRQRDQPQHF.

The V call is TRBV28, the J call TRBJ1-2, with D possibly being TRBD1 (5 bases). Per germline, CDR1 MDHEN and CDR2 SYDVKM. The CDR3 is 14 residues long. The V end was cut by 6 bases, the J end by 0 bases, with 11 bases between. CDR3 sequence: CASRDISANYGYTF. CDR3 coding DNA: TGTGCCAGCAGGGACATATCAGCTAACTATGGCTACACCTTC.

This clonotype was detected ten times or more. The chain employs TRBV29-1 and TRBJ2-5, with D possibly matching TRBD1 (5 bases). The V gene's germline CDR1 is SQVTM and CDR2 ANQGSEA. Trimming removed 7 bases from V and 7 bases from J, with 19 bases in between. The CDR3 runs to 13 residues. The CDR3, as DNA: TGCAGCGGGCAGGGTGGGCGGAGCGCGACCCAGTACTTC. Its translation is CSGQGGRSATQYF.

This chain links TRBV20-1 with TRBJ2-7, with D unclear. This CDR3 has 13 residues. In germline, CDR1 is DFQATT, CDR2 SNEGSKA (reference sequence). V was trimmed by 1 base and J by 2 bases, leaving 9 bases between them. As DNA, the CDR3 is TGCAGTGCTAGAGTTGGAAAACCCTACGAGCAGTACTTC. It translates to CSARVGKPYEQYF.

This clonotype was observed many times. DNA of the CDR3: TGTGCCAGCAGTTCCGGGATCTGGTTTGATGGCTACACCTTC. The encoded protein is CASSSGIWFDGYTF. The chain combines TRBV12-3 or TRBV12-4 with TRBJ1-2; D not certain. V dropped 4 bases and J dropped 6 bases, with 15 bases sitting between them. This CDR3 region has 14 residues.

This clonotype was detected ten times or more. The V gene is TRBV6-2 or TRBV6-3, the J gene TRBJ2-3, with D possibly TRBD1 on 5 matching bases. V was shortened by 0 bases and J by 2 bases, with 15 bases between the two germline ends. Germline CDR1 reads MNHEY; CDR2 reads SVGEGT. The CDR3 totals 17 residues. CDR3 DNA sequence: TGTGCCAGCAGTTACTCGAAATGGGCAGGGCTCACAGATACGCAGTATTTT. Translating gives CASSYSKWAGLTDTQYF.

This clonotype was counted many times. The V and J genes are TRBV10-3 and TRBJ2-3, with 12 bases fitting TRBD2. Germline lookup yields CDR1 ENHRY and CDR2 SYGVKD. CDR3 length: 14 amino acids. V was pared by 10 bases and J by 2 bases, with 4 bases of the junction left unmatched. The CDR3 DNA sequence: TGTGCCACGAGGACTAGCGGGAACACAGATACGCAGTATTTT. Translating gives CATRTSGNTDTQYF.

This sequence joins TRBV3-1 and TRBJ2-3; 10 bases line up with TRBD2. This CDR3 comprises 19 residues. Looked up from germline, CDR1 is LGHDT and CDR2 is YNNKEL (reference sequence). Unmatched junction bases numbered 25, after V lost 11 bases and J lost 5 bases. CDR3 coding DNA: TGTGCCTGCACCCAAGACAATAGCGGGGGGCACCAATTAGGAGATACGCAGTATTTT. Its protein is CACTQDNSGGHQLGDTQYF.